These T cell receptor beta chains were read from a single sample in a study of cytomegalovirus exposure and HLA in healthy donors. Sequenced by immunoSEQ multiplex PCR; TCRdb stores in-frame clones only, minus some. The sample holds a few hundred thousand clones, about 70% seen once. Input material: PBMCs. These receptors came from a woman aged 25 to 39 in good health and CMV-seronegative. CDR3s include the opening cysteine and the closing phenylalanine or tryptophan. The order of the fields is J gene, V gene, clone size, D gene, CDR3 protein, CDR3 DNA. A D gene is named only where the DNA matches it firmly. Clone sizes are given selectively: once, few, many, or a class where the clone is expanded.

TRBJ1-1 | TRBV10-1 | . | TRBD1 | CASSRDRGGTEAFF | TGCGCCAGCAGTCGAGACAGGGGAGGGACTGAAGCTTTCTTT
TRBJ1-2 | TRBV2 | . | TRBD1 | CASSERDQQGENYGYTF | TGTGCCAGCAGTGAAAGGGACCAGCAGGGGGAGAACTATGGCTACACCTTC
TRBJ2-5 | TRBV29-1 | . | . | CSGSEGWETQYF | TGCAGCGGGTCGGAGGGGTGGGAGACCCAGTACTTC
TRBJ1-4 | TRBV18 | . | TRBD1 | CASSRGQQGGKLFF | TGTGCCAGCTCACGGGGACAGCAAGGGGGAAAACTGTTTTTT
TRBJ1-1 | TRBV7-2 | . | TRBD1 | CASSGHDRGRAEAFF | TGTGCCAGCAGCGGACACGACAGGGGGCGAGCTGAAGCTTTCTTT
TRBJ1-1 | TRBV18 | . | TRBD1 | CASSQVTGGAGTEAFF | TGTGCCAGCTCACAGGTGACAGGGGGCGCGGGGACTGAAGCTTTCTTT
TRBJ1-1 | TRBV18 | . | TRBD1 | CASSYVGTGDENTEAFF | TGTGCCAGCTCGTACGTCGGGACAGGGGACGAGAACACTGAAGCTTTCTTT
TRBJ2-3 | TRBV9 | . | . | CASSPYVGGGDTQYF | TGTGCCAGCAGCCCCTATGTTGGGGGCGGAGATACGCAGTATTTT
TRBJ1-1 | TRBV11-3 | . | . | CASSLRVGTEAFF | TGTGCCAGCAGCCTCAGGGTGGGGACTGAAGCTTTCTTT
TRBJ1-4 | TRBV5-1 | . | . | CASSQGVINEKLFF | TGCGCCAGCAGTCAAGGGGTTATTAATGAAAAACTGTTTTTT
TRBJ2-2 | TRBV7-9 | . | TRBD2 | CASSPRTSGRFNTGELFF | TGTGCCAGCAGCCCGCGGACTAGCGGGAGGTTTAACACCGGGGAGCTGTTTTTT
TRBJ2-7 | TRBV6-5 | . | TRBD1 | CASTRTGTERYEQYF | TGTGCCAGCACTCGAACCGGGACAGAACGCTACGAGCAGTACTTC
TRBJ2-7 | TRBV27 | . | TRBD2 | CASSLSALAGGFYEQYF | TGTGCCAGCAGTTTATCGGCCCTAGCGGGAGGGTTCTACGAGCAGTACTTC
TRBJ1-3 | TRBV10-3 | . | . | CAIRNQEGGGNIIYF | TGTGCCATCAGAAACCAAGAGGGCGGTGGAAACATCATATATTTT
TRBJ1-5 | TRBV6-5 | . | . | CASRENQPQHF | TGTGCCAGCCGCGAGAATCAGCCCCAGCATTTT
TRBJ2-1 | TRBV7-7 | . | TRBD1 | CASSLGTGDHNEQFF | TGTGCTAGCAGCTTAGGGACAGGGGACCACAATGAGCAGTTCTTC
TRBJ2-1 | TRBV7-7 | . | . | CASSLGPSNDEQFF | TGTGCTAGCAGCTTAGGACCTAGCAACGATGAGCAGTTCTTC
TRBJ2-7 | TRBV30 | . | . | CAWSPTAPRQYF | TGTGCCTGGAGCCCCACAGCCCCCCGGCAGTACTTC
TRBJ2-7 | TRBV7-8 | few | TRBD2 | CASSLLRGAREQYF | TGTGCCAGCAGCTTGCTGCGGGGGGCGCGGGAGCAGTACTTC
TRBJ2-1 | TRBV10-3 | once | TRBD2 | CAISETSGRGNEQFF | TGTGCCATCAGTGAGACTAGCGGGAGGGGCAATGAGCAGTTCTTC
TRBJ1-6 | TRBV27 | . | TRBD1 | CASGQGNYSPLHF | TGTGCCAGCGGACAGGGGAATTACTCACCCCTCCACTTT
TRBJ2-3 | TRBV6-5 | . | . | CASSRGASSTDTQYF | TGTGCCAGCAGTCGGGGGGCCTCAAGCACAGATACGCAGTATTTT
TRBJ2-7 | TRBV2 | once | . | CASSDSSYAYEQYF | TGTGCCAGCAGTGATTCCTCTTATGCCTACGAGCAGTACTTC
TRBJ2-7 | TRBV6-5 | . | TRBD1 | CASSYGRQGGEQYF | TGTGCCAGCAGTTACGGGCGACAGGGTGGCGAGCAGTACTTC
TRBJ2-3 | TRBV7-9 | . | TRBD2 | CASSSGGRGTDTQYF | TGTGCCAGCAGCTCCGGAGGGAGGGGCACAGATACGCAGTATTTT
TRBJ2-7 | TRBV6-1 | . | TRBD1 | CASSETGQATYEQYF | TGTGCCAGCAGTGAGACGGGACAGGCGACCTACGAGCAGTACTTC
TRBJ1-1 | TRBV5-5 | . | . | CASSLIPGNTEAFF | TGTGCCAGCAGCTTGATTCCAGGTAACACTGAAGCTTTCTTT
TRBJ2-1 | TRBV29-1 | . | . | CSVEAPIDEQFF | TGCAGCGTTGAGGCCCCCATCGATGAGCAGTTCTTC
TRBJ2-7 | TRBV7-9 | . | . | CASSSLGSSYEQYF | TGTGCCAGCAGCTCTCTAGGGAGCTCCTACGAGCAGTACTTC
TRBJ1-5 | TRBV7-9 | . | . | CASSLGSGQPQHF | TGTGCCAGCAGCTTAGGGTCTGGCCAGCCCCAGCATTTT
TRBJ2-1 | TRBV29-1 | . | TRBD2 | CSVPRTSDYNEQFF | TGCAGCGTCCCCAGGACTAGTGACTACAATGAGCAGTTCTTC
TRBJ1-5 | TRBV6-1 | . | TRBD1 | CASKETGYQPQHF | TGTGCCAGCAAGGAGACAGGGTATCAGCCCCAGCATTTT
TRBJ2-4 | TRBV7-9 | . | TRBD2 | CASSLEAGGIQYF | TGTGCCAGCAGCTTAGAGGCGGGAGGCATTCAGTACTTC
TRBJ2-7 | TRBV6-5 | once | TRBD2 | CASNWASGGSYEQYF | TGTGCCAGCAATTGGGCTAGCGGGGGGAGTTACGAGCAGTACTTC
TRBJ2-1 | TRBV5-5 | few | TRBD2 | CASSSAGTSDDEQFF | TGTGCCAGCAGCTCGGCCGGGACTAGCGACGATGAGCAGTTCTTC
TRBJ2-2 | TRBV30 | . | . | CAWMNFNTGELFF | TGTGCCTGGATGAACTTTAACACCGGGGAGCTGTTTTTT
TRBJ1-5 | TRBV11-3 | few | TRBD1 | CASSSTGGWQPQHF | TGTGCCAGCAGCTCTACAGGGGGCTGGCAGCCCCAGCATTTT
TRBJ2-7 | TRBV5-8 | . | . | CASSHNYEQYF | TGTGCCAGCAGCCACAACTACGAGCAGTACTTC
TRBJ2-2 | TRBV4-1 | once | . | CASSQAGVAPTGELFF | TGCGCCAGCAGCCAAGCGGGGGTAGCCCCGACCGGGGAGCTGTTTTTT
TRBJ1-6 | TRBV5-6 | . | . | CASSLAKADYNSPLHF | TGTGCCAGCAGCTTGGCCAAGGCGGATTATAATTCACCCCTCCACTTT
TRBJ2-1 | TRBV6-6 | . | . | CASSYGEGSYNEQFF | TGTGCCAGCAGTTACGGAGAGGGTTCCTACAATGAGCAGTTCTTC
TRBJ1-4 | TRBV19 | . | . | CASSLGREKLFF | TGTGCCAGTAGTTTAGGCCGGGAAAAACTGTTTTTT
TRBJ2-3 | TRBV2 | . | TRBD2 | CASTILSGGEAPIFTDTQYF | TGTGCCAGCACCATACTAAGCGGGGGGGAAGCCCCGATCTTCACAGATACGCAGTATTTT
TRBJ1-2 | TRBV5-6 | . | . | CASSLGRGDYGYTF | TGTGCCAGCAGCTTGGGCAGGGGAGACTATGGCTACACCTTC
TRBJ1-1 | TRBV6-1 | . | . | CASTPGGTEAFF | TGTGCCAGCACCCCCGGGGGGACTGAAGCTTTCTTT
TRBJ1-2 | TRBV27 | . | TRBD1 | CASKPGQGNGYTF | TGTGCCAGCAAACCGGGACAGGGGAATGGCTACACCTTC
TRBJ1-4 | TRBV2 | . | TRBD1 | CASRGGQWNEKLFF | TGTGCCAGCAGGGGGGGACAGTGGAATGAAAAACTGTTTTTT
TRBJ1-1 | TRBV5-4 | . | . | CASSPLRKNTEAFF | TGTGCCAGCAGCCCTCTACGCAAGAACACTGAAGCTTTCTTT
TRBJ1-4 | TRBV18 | . | . | CASSPQAGAGEKLFF | TGTGCCAGCTCACCACAAGCGGGGGCAGGTGAAAAACTGTTTTTT
TRBJ2-5 | TRBV6-5 | . | . | CASSYSTRGETQYF | TGTGCCAGCAGTTACTCTACCAGAGGGGAGACCCAGTACTTC
TRBJ2-1 | TRBV27 | . | . | CASSENYNEQFF | TGTGCCAGCAGCGAGAATTACAATGAGCAGTTCTTC
TRBJ1-1 | TRBV5-1 | . | . | CASSLGAGPTEAFF | TGCGCCAGCAGCTTGGGTGCAGGGCCCACTGAAGCTTTCTTT
TRBJ1-2 | TRBV5-4 | . | TRBD1 | CASSIRTGGSDGYTF | TGTGCCAGCAGCATCCGGACAGGGGGGAGCGATGGCTACACCTTC
TRBJ2-3 | TRBV7-9 | . | . | CASSTDRETLTDTQYF | TGTGCCAGCAGCACCGACCGGGAAACCCTCACAGATACGCAGTATTTT
TRBJ2-5 | TRBV7-6 | . | . | CASSPYGGLETQYF | TGTGCCAGCAGCCCTTATGGGGGGTTGGAGACCCAGTACTTC
TRBJ1-4 | TRBV19 | few | TRBD1 | CASRPGQGSEKLFF | TGTGCCAGTAGACCGGGACAGGGGAGTGAAAAACTGTTTTTT
TRBJ2-7 | TRBV28 | . | TRBD1 | CASSLGQGVYEQYF | TGTGCCAGCAGCTTAGGACAGGGGGTATACGAGCAGTACTTC